This TCR beta chain was sequenced during a study of beta chain features in type 1 diabetes. Researchers reported sorting CD4+ naive, central memory, regulatory and stem cell-like memory cells via CD45RO/CCR7/CD25/CD127/CD95/CD27. Expressed TCRB transcripts were sequenced because the entire RNA isolate underwent reverse transcription. Produced via immunoSEQ multiplex PCR; TCRdb's table is partial and in-frame only. The sample yields 400,000 or so clones, roughly a tenth seen once. This clone was seen ten or more times. Its antigen is unidentified. V lost 3 bases and J 0 bases, leaving 8 bases between the germline ends. The germline gives CDR1 LNHNV, CDR2 YYDKDF (reference sequence). The CDR3 runs 15 residues. Study-wide points: Shortening of TCRB CDR3s, moderate but significant, appeared in all four CD4+ subsets of Type 1 diabetes patients. Fewer insertions but more deletions were seen at VDJ junctions in type 1 diabetes patients.

This sequence joins TRBV15 and TRBJ1-4; D gene unclear. This clonotype was sampled from a young man with type 1 diabetes. The sample taken for sequencing was central memory CD4+ T cells from blood. The chain's CDR3 is CATSRDRTTNEKLFF. The CDR3 DNA is TGTGCCACCAGCAGGGATCGAACAACTAATGAAAAACTGTTTTTT.